This is a list of T cell receptor beta chains from one sample in a study of T cell responses to AZD1222 COVID-19 vaccine. Sequenced by immunoSEQ multiplex PCR; TCRdb stores in-frame clones only, minus some. The sample carries some 80,000 clones, 90% to 95% recorded once. The sequencing here drew on peripheral blood, taken on day 0 of AZD1222 vaccination. These receptors were taken from an adult in good health. Both conserved end residues are trimmed from each CDR3. The order of the fields is V gene, clone size, CDR3 protein. Size is stated for part of the rows, as once, few or many counts, or as a class when the clone is expanded.

TRBV5-4 - ASSPPEGQFYGYT
TRBV9 - ASNPSGSATEAF
TRBV5-1 once ASSGTGADEQF
TRBV6-5 - ASSYYMTGGNTEAF
TRBV10-2 - ASSVPGLAYNEQF
TRBV6-5 - ASSYEGFGYT
TRBV19 once ASSRGSGATGANVLT
TRBV9 - ASSAPRQGVRDTQY
TRBV6-2/TRBV6-3 - ASSMTGGSDTQY
TRBV24-1 - ATSGTTYEQY
TRBV28 - ASSFAGGWQPQH
TRBV15 - ATSRELAATVQQY
TRBV7-9 - ASSFAGGGTGVHEQY
TRBV28 - ASSLTEAFNSPLH
TRBV2 - ASSFSGQGNQPQH